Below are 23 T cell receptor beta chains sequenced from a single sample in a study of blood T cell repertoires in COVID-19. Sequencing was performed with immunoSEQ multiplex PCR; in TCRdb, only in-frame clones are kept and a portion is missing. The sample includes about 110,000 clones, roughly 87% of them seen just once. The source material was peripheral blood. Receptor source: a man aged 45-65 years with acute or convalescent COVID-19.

This CDR3 reads CASSRALAGGVDEQFF. The CDR3 DNA follows: TGTGCCAGTAGCAGGGCACTAGCGGGAGGTGTGGATGAGCAGTTCTTC. This rearrangement joins TRBV19 to TRBJ2-1; 12 bases fit TRBD2. Germline-derived CDR1 and CDR2 are LNHDA and SQIVND (reference sequence). V dropped 6 bases and J dropped 8; count of bases not matched to a gene: 11. CDR3 size: 16 residues.

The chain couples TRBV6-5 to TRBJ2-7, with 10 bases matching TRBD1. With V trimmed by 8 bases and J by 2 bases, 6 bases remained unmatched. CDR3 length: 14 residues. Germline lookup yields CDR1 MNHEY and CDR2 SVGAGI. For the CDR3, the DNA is TGTGCCAGCCACCTAGGGACAGGGGCCTACGAGCAGTACTTC. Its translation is CASHLGTGAYEQYF.

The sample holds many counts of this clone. Here the CDR3 DNA reads TGTGCCAGCAGCATGGCAAGATCTGAAAAACTGTTTTTT. It specifies CASSMARSEKLFF. The chain couples TRBV6-5 to TRBJ1-4; D uncertain. V lost 6 bases and J lost 7, with 12 bases in between. Germline V gene lookup returns CDR1 MNHEY and CDR2 SVGAGI. The CDR3 extends over 13 amino acids.

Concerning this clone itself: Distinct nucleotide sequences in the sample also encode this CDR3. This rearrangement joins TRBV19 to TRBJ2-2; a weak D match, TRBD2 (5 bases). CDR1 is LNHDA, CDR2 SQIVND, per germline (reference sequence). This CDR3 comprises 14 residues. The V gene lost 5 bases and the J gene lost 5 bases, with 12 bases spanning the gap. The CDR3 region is CASSVTGYTGELFF. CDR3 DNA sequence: TGTGCCAGTAGTGTGACGGGGTATACCGGGGAGCTGTTTTTT.

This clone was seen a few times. CDR3 loop: CASSPPVAGFYEQYF. The DNA of the CDR3 is TGTGCCAGCAGCCCCCCAGTAGCGGGATTTTACGAGCAGTACTTC. V gene TRBV11-3 combines with J gene TRBJ2-7, with 8 bases that match TRBD2. J gave up 4 bases and V 5 bases, and 10 bases lay outside the gene matches. The length of the CDR3 is 15 residues. Germline V gives CDR1 SGHNT, CDR2 YENEEA. Full variable domain (outside the CDR3, taken from reference TRBV11-3 and TRBJ2-7): EAGVVQSPRYKIIEKKQPVAFWCNPISGHNTLYWYLQNLGQGPELLIRYENEEAVDDSQLPKDRFSAERLKGVDSTLKIQPAELGDSAVYLCASSPPVAGFYEQYFGPGTRLTVT.

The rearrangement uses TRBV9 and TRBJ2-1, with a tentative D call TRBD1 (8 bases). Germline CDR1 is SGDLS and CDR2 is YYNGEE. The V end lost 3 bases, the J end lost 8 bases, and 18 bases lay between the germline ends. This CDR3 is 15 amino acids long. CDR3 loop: CASSAGGGSVDEQFF. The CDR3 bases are TGTGCCAGCAGCGCAGGGGGCGGGAGTGTGGATGAGCAGTTCTTC.

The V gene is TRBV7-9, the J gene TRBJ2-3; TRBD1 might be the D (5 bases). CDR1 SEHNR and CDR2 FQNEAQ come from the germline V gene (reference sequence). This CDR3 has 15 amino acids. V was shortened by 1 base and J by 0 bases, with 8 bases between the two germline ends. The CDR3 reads CASSLVHRSTDTQYF. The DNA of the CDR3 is TGTGCCAGCAGCTTAGTTCACAGGAGCACAGATACGCAGTATTTT.

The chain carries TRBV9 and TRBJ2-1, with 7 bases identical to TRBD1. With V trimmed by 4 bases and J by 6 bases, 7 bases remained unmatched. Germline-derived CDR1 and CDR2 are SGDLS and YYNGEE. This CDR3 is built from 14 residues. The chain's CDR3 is CASSPRDSPNEQFF. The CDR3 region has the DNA TGTGCCAGCAGCCCCCGGGACAGTCCCAATGAGCAGTTCTTC. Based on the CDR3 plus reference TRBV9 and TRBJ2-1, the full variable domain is DSGVTQTPKHLITATGQRVTLRCSPRSGDLSVYWYQQSLDQGLQFLIQYYNGEERAKGNILERFSAQQFPDLHSELNLSSLELGDSALYFCASSPRDSPNEQFFGPGTRLTVL.

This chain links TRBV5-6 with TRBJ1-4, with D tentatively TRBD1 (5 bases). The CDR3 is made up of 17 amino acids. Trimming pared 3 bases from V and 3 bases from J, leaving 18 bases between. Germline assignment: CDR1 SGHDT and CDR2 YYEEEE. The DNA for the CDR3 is TGTGCCAGCAGCTCCCGTGCGGGTTCGGGGGCTAATGAAAAACTGTTTTTT. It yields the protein CASSSRAGSGANEKLFF.

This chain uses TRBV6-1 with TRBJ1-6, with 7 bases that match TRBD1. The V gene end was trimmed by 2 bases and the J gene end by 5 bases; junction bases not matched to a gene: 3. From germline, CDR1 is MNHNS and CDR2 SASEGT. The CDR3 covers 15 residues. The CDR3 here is CASSESGTDNSPLHF. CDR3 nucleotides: TGTGCCAGCAGTGAATCGGGGACAGATAATTCACCCCTCCACTTT.

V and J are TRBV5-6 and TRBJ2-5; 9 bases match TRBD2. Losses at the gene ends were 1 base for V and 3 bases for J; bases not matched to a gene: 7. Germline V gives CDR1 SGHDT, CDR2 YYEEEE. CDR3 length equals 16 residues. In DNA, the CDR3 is TGTGCCAGCAGCTTGAATAGCGGGAGTGGTAAAGAGACCCAGTACTTC. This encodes CASSLNSGSGKETQYF.

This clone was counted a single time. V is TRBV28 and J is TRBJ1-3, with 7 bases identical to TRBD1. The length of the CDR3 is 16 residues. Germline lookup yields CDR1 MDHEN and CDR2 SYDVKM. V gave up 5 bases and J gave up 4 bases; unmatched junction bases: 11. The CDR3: CASSPLPDREGNTIYF. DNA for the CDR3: TGTGCCAGCAGTCCTCTCCCCGACAGGGAAGGAAACACCATATATTTT.

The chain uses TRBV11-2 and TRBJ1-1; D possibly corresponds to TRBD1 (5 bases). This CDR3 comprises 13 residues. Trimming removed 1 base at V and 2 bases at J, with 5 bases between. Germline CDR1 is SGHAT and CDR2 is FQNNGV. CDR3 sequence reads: CASSLGGNTEAFF. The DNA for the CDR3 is TGTGCCAGCAGCTTAGGGGGCAACACTGAAGCTTTCTTT.

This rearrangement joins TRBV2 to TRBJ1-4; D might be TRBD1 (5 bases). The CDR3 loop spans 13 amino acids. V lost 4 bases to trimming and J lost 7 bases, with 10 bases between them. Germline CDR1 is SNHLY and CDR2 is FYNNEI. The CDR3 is CASSVQDFEKLFF. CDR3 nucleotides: TGTGCCAGCAGTGTACAGGATTTTGAAAAACTGTTTTTT.

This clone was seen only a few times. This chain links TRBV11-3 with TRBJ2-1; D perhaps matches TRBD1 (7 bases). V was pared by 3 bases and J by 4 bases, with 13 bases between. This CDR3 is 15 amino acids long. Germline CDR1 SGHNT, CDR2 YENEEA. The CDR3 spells CASSFFRGVYNEQFF. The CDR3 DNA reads TGTGCCAGCAGCTTCTTCAGGGGGGTTTACAATGAGCAGTTCTTC. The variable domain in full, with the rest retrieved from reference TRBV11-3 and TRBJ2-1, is EAGVVQSPRYKIIEKKQPVAFWCNPISGHNTLYWYLQNLGQGPELLIRYENEEAVDDSQLPKDRFSAERLKGVDSTLKIQPAELGDSAVYLCASSFFRGVYNEQFFGPGTRLTVL.

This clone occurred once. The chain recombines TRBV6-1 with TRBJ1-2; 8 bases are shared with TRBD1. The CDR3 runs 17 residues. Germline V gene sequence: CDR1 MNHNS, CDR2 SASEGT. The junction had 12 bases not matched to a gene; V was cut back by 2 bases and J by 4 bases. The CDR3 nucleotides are TGTGCCAGCAGTGAAAGTCAGGGGCGGACAGGGTCCTATGGCTACACCTTC. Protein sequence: CASSESQGRTGSYGYTF.

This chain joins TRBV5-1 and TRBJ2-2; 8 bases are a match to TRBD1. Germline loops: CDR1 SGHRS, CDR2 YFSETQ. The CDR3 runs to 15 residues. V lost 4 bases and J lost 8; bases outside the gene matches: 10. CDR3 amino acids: CASSPLTGAGGELFF. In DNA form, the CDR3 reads TGCGCCAGCAGCCCTCTGACAGGGGCCGGGGGGGAGCTGTTTTTT.

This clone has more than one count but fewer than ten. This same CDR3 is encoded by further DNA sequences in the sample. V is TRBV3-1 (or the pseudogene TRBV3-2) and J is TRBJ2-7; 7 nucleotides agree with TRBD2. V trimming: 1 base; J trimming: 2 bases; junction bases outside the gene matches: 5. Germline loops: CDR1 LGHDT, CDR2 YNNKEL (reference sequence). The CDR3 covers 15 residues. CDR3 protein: CASSQGTGGPYEQYF. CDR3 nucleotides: TGTGCCAGCAGCCAAGGTACGGGAGGCCCCTACGAGCAGTACTTC.

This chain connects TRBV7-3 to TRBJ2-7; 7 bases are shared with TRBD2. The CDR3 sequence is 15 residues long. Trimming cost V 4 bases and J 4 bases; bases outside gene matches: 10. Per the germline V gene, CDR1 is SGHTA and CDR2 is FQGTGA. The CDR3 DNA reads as TGTGCCAGCAGCTGGGCTAGCGGTGGAACGTACGAGCAGTACTTC. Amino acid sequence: CASSWASGGTYEQYF.

DNA of the CDR3: TGTGCCAGCAGCTTCGAGGGCAATGAGCAGTTCTTC. As protein: CASSFEGNEQFF. The chain recombines TRBV6-5 with TRBJ2-1; D is perhaps TRBD2 (5 bases). The V and J ends lost 6 bases and 6 bases respectively, with 9 bases between them. The CDR3 is made up of 12 amino acids. CDR1 is MNHEY, CDR2 SVGAGI, per germline.

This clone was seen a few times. The CDR3 sequence is CAWSANYGYTF. In DNA form, the CDR3 reads TGTGCCTGGAGTGCGAACTATGGCTACACCTTC. The rearrangement links TRBV30 to TRBJ1-2; D gene unclear. Germline V gives CDR1 GTSNPN, CDR2 SVGIG (reference sequence). The germline V and J ends were trimmed by 1 base and 2 bases, with 2 bases remaining between them. The CDR3 consists of 11 residues.

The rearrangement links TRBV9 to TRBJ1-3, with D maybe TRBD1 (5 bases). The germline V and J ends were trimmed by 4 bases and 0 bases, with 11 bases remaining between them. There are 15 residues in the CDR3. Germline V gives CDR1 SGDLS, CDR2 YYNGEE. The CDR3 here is CASSSGGNSGNTIYF. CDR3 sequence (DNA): TGTGCCAGCAGCTCGGGGGGGAACTCTGGAAACACCATATATTTT. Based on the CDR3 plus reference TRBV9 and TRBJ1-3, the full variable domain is DSGVTQTPKHLITATGQRVTLRCSPRSGDLSVYWYQQSLDQGLQFLIQYYNGEERAKGNILERFSAQQFPDLHSELNLSSLELGDSALYFCASSSGGNSGNTIYFGEGSWLTVV.

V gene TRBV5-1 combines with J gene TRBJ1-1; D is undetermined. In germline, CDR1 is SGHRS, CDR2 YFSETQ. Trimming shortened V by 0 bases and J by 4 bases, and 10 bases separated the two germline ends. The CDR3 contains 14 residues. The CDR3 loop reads CASSLGEGGTEAFF. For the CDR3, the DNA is TGCGCCAGCAGCTTGGGGGAGGGAGGCACTGAAGCTTTCTTT.